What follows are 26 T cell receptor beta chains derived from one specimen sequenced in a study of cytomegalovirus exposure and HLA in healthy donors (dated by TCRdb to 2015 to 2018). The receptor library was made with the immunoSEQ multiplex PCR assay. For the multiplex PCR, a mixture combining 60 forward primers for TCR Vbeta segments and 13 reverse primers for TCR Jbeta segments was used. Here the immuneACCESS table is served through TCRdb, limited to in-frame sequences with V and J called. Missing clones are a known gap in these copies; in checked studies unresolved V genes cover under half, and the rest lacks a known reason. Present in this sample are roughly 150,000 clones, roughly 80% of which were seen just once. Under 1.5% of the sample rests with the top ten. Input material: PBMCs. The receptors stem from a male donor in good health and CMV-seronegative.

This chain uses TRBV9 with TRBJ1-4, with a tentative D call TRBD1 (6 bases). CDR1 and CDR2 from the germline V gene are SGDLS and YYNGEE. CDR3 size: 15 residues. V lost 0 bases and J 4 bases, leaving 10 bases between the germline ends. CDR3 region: CASSVGGHVNEKLFF. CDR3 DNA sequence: TGTGCCAGCAGCGTAGGGGGACACGTTAATGAAAAACTGTTTTTT.

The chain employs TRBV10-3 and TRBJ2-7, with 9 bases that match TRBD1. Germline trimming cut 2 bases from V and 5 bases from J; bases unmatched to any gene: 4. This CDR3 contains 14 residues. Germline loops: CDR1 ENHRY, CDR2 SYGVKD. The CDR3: CAISELQGANEQYF. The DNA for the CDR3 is TGTGCCATCAGTGAGCTACAGGGGGCCAACGAGCAGTACTTC.

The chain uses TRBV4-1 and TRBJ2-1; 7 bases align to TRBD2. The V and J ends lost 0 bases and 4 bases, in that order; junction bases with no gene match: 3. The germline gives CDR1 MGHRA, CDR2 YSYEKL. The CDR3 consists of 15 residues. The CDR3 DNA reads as TGCGCCAGCAGCCAAGACCTAGCGGATTACAATGAGCAGTTCTTC. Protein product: CASSQDLADYNEQFF.

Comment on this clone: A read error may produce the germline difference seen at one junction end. The CDR3 DNA sequence: TGTGCCAGCTCGCCACCCGGGAGTAGCACTGAAGCTCTCTTT. This codes for CASSPPGSSTEALF. This chain connects TRBV18 to TRBJ1-1; no firm D call. The germline V gene has CDR1 KGHSH and CDR2 LQKENI. The length of the CDR3 is 14 residues.

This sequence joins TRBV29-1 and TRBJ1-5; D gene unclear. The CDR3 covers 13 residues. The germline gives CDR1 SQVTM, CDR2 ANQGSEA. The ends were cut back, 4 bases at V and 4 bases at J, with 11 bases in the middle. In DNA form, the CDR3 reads TGCAGCGTTGCCAGTGGGCAAAATCAGCCCCAGCATTTT. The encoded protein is CSVASGQNQPQHF.

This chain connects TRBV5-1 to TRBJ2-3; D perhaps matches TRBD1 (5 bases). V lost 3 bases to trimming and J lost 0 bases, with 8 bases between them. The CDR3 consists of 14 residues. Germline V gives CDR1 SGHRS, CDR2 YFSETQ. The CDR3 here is CASSWGYSTDTQYF. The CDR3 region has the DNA TGCGCCAGCAGCTGGGGCTACAGCACAGATACGCAGTATTTT. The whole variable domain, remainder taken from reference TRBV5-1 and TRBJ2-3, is KAGVTQTPRYLIKTRGQQVTLSCSPISGHRSVSWYQQTPGQGLQFLFEYFSETQRNKGNFPGRFSGRQFSNSRSEMNVSTLELGDSALYLCASSWGYSTDTQYFGPGTRLTVL.

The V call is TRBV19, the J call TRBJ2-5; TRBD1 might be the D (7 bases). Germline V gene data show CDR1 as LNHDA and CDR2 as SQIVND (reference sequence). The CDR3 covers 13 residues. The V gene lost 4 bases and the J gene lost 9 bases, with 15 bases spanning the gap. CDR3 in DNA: TGTGCCAGTAGTAGCGGGACAGTAAATGCCCAGTACTTC. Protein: CASSSGTVNAQYF.

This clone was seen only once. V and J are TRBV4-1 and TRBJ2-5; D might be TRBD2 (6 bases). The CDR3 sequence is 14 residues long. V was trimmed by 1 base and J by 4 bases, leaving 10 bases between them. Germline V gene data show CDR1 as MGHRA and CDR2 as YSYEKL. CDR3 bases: TGCGCCAGCAGCCAAGTGAGGGGAGGAGAGACCCAGTACTTC. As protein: CASSQVRGGETQYF.

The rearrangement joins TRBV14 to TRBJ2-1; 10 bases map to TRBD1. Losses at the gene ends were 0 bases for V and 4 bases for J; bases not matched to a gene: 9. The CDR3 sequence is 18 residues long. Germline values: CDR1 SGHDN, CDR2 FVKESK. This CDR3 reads CASSQDRDRGRAYNEQFF. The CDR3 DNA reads TGTGCCAGCAGCCAAGATCGCGACAGGGGGCGGGCATACAATGAGCAGTTCTTC.

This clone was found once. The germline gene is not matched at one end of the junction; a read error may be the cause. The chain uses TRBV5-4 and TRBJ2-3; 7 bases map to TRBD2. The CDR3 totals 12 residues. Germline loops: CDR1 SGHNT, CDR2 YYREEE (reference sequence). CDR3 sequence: CASSLTRGDPLF. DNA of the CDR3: TGTGCCAGCAGCTTGACCCGGGGGGACCCCCTTTTT.

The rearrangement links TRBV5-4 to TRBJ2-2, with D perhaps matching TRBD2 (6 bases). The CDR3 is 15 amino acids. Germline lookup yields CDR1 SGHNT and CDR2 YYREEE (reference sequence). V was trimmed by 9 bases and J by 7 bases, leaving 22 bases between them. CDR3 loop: CAMEAWAGKRGELFF. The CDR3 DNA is TGTGCCATGGAAGCTTGGGCGGGGAAGCGCGGGGAGCTGTTTTTT. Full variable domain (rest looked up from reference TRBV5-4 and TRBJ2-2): ETGVTQSPTHLIKTRGQQVTLRCSSQSGHNTVSWYQQALGQGPQFIFQYYREEENGRGNFPPRFSGLQFPNYSSELNVNALELDDSALYLCAMEAWAGKRGELFFGEGSRLTVL.

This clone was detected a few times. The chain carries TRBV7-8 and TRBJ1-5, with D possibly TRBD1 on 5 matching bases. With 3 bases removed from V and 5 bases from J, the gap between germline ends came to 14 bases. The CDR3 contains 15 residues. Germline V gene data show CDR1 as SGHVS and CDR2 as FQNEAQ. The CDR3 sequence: CASSFRRDLHQPQHF. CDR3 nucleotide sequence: TGTGCCAGCAGCTTTCGGAGGGACCTACATCAGCCCCAGCATTTT.

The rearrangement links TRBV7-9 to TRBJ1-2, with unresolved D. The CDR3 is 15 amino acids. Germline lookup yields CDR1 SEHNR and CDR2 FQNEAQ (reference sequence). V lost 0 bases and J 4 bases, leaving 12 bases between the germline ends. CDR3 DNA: TGTGCCAGCAGCTTAGCCCAGACTACGGGCTATGGCTACACCTTC. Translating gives CASSLAQTTGYGYTF.

In DNA, the CDR3 is TGTGCCAGTAGTATAATGGGAGTTGGGGGCGCGGCAGATACGCAGTATTTT. Translated, it gives CASSIMGVGGAADTQYF. The chain combines TRBV19 with TRBJ2-3; tentatively, D is TRBD1 (6 bases). CDR1 LNHDA and CDR2 SQIVND come from the germline V gene (reference sequence). V lost 2 bases, J lost 4 bases, and 19 bases lay in between. The CDR3 runs 17 residues.

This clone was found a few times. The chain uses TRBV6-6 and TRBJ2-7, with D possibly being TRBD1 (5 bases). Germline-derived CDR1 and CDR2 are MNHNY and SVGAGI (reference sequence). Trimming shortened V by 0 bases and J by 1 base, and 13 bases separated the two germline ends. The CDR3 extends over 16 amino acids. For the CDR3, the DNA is TGTGCCAGCAGTTACTCGAAAGGGGCCCTATCCTACGAGCAGTACTTC. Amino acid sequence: CASSYSKGALSYEQYF.

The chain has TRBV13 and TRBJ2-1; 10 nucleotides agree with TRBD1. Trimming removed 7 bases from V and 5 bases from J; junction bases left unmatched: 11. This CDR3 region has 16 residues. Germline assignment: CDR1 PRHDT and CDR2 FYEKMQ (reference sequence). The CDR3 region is CASILHRDRGNNEQFF. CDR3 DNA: TGTGCCAGCATCCTACACCGGGACAGGGGAAACAATGAGCAGTTCTTC.

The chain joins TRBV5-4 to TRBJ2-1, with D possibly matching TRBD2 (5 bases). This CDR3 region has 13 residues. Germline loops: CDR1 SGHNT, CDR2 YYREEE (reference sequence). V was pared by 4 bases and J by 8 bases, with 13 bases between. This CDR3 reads CASSEVRRDEQFF. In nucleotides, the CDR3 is TGTGCCAGCAGCGAGGTCCGGCGGGATGAGCAGTTCTTC.

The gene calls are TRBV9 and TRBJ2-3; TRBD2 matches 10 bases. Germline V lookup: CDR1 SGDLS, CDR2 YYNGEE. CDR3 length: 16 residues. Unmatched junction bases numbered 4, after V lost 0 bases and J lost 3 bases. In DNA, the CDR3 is TGTGCCAGCAGCGTAGCAACTAGCGGGGTAACAGATACGCAGTATTTT. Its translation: CASSVATSGVTDTQYF.

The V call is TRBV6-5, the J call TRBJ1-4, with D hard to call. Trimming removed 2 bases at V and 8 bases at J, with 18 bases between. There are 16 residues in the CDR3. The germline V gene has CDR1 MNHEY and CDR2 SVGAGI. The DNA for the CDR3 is TGTGCCAGCAGTTACACCCTACAGTCGTCCTACGAAAAACTGTTTTTT. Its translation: CASSYTLQSSYEKLFF.

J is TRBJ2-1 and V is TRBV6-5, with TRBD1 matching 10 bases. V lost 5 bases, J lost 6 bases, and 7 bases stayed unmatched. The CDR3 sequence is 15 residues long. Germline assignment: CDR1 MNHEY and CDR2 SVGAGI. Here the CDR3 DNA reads TGTGCCAGCAGTCCCGACAGGGGGCTTCGCAATGAGCAGTTCTTC. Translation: CASSPDRGLRNEQFF.

CDR3 amino acids: CASSARQGATYNEQFF. The CDR3 nucleotides are TGTGCCAGCAGCGCCCGACAGGGGGCGACCTACAATGAGCAGTTCTTC. The V gene is TRBV7-3, the J gene TRBJ2-1; 10 bases are shared with TRBD1. The CDR3 loop spans 16 amino acids. CDR1 SGHTA and CDR2 FQGTGA come from the germline V gene. With 5 bases clipped from V and 2 bases from J, the junction kept 6 bases outside the gene matches.

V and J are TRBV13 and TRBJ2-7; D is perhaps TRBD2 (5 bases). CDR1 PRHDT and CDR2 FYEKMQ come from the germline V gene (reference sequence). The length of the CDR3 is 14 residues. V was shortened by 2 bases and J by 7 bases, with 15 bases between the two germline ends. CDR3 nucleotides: TGTGCCAGCAGCTTAAGGGATCGTACGGGGGAGCAGTACTTC. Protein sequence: CASSLRDRTGEQYF.

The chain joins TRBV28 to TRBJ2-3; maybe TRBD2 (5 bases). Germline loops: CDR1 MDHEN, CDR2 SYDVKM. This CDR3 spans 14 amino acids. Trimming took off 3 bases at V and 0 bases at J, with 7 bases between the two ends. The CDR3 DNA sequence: TGTGCCAGCAGTTTCGGCGGGAGCACAGATACGCAGTATTTT. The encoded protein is CASSFGGSTDTQYF.

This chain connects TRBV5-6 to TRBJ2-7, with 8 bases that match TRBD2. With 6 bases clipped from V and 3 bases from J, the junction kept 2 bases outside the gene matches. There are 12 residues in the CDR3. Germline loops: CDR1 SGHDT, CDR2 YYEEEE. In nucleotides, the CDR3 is TGTGCCAGCAACAGCGGGAGCTACGAGCAGTACTTC. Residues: CASNSGSYEQYF.

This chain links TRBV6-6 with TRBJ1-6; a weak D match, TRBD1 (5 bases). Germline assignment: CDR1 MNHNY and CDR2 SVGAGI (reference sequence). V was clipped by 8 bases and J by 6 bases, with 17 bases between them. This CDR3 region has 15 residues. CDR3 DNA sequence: TGTGCCAGCGGATACTATTCGACAGCTAATTCACCCCTCCACTTT. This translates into CASGYYSTANSPLHF.

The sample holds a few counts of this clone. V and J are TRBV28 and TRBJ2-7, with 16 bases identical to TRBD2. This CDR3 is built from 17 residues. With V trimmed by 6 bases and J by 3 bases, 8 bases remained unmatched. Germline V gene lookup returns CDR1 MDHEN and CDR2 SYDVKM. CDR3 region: CASRSGTSGRANYEQYF. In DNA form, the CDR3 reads TGTGCCAGCAGATCGGGGACTAGCGGGAGGGCGAACTACGAGCAGTACTTC. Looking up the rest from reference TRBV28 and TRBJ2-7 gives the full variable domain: DVKVTQSSRYLVKRTGEKVFLECVQDMDHENMFWYRQDPGLGLRLIYFSYDVKMKEKGDIPEGYSVSREKKERFSLILESASTNQTSMYLCASRSGTSGRANYEQYFGPGTRLTVT.